The clone carrying this T cell receptor beta chain came up a few times. The CDR3 runs to 12 residues. Germline CDR1 SGHAT, CDR2 FQNNGV. V shed 6 bases and J shed 10 bases, with 16 bases lying between them. The repertoire was sequenced with immunoSEQ multiplex PCR; TCRdb's copy has only in-frame clones and lacks some. The table has over 25,000 clones, 80% to 90% seen once. Time point noted: newly diagnosed, previously untreated cHL patient sample. Out of thawed PBMCs, magnetic negative selection purified CD4+ T cells. This sample is part of a study of PD-1 blockade in classical Hodgkin lymphoma. Sequenced: CD4+ T cells from blood. The sequence derives from a human donor with classical Hodgkin lymphoma. The genes are TRBV11-2 and TRBJ2-7; TRBD1 is a possible D gene (6 bases). CDR3 bases: TGTGCCAGCAGTCCCGGGACAACCGATCAGTACTTC. This codes for CASSPGTTDQYF.